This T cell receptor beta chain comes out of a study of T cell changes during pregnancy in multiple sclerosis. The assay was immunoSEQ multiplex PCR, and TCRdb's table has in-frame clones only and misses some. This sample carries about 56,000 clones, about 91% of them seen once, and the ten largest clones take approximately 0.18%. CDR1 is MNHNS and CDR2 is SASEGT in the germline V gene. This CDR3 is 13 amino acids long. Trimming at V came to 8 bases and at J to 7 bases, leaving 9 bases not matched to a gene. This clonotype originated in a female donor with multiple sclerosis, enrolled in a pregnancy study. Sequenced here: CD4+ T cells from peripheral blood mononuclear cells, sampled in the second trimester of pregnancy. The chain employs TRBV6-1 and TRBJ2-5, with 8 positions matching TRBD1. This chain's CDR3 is CASRAGGFGTQYF. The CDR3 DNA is TGTGCCAGCCGTGCAGGGGGCTTTGGGACCCAGTACTTC.